Following are 18 T cell receptor beta chains from one sample sequenced in a study of a mutant IDH1 vaccine in newly diagnosed glioma. The method was immunoSEQ multiplex PCR; TCRdb's version includes in-frame clones alone and lacks a portion of them. The data contain tens of thousands of clones, 85% to 95% of them singletons. Regarding time point: week 35, safety follow-up. Doses of 300 ug of mutant IDH1 20-mer peptide were given with topical imiquimod. The antigens these receptors bind are not known. The sequences come from PBMCs, collected from a glioma patient whose treatment included an IDH1 peptide vaccine. These receptors originate from a man aged 45-65 years with glioma.

The chain recombines TRBV5-5 with TRBJ1-2, with TRBD1 matching over 7 bases. The CDR3 has 13 amino acids. From germline, CDR1 is SGHKS and CDR2 YYEKEE (reference sequence). V was clipped by 2 bases and J by 3 bases; unmatched bases: 1. The CDR3 coding sequence is TGTGCCAGCAGCTTAGACAGGGACTATGGCTACACCTTC. Amino acids: CASSLDRDYGYTF.

The rearrangement uses TRBV19 and TRBJ1-3; tentative D call: TRBD1 (5 bases). The CDR3 length is 16 residues. CDR1 and CDR2 from the germline V gene are LNHDA and SQIVND (reference sequence). V dropped 4 bases and J dropped 0 bases, with 13 bases sitting between them. The CDR3 region is CASSTPGRRSGNTIYF. The DNA of the CDR3 is TGTGCCAGTAGTACCCCGGGACGTCGCTCTGGAAACACCATATATTTT.

This chain uses TRBV19 with TRBJ2-7, with 11 bases that match TRBD2. The germline gives CDR1 LNHDA, CDR2 SQIVND (reference sequence). Trimming cost V 2 bases and J 2 bases; bases outside gene matches: 8. This CDR3 is built from 17 residues. The CDR3 bases are TGTGCCAGTAGTATAACAACTAGCGGGGGCCTCCCCTACGAGCAGTACTTC. This sequence encodes CASSITTSGGLPYEQYF.

This chain links TRBV11-2 with TRBJ2-3; D possibly corresponds to TRBD2 (6 bases). The CDR3 consists of 17 residues. Trimming removed 5 bases from V and 7 bases from J, with 25 bases in between. Germline assignment: CDR1 SGHAT and CDR2 FQNNGV. In nucleotides, the CDR3 is TGTGCCAGCAGCCCCCGGGTGAAACGGGAGAAGGAGAATACGCAGTATTTT. This codes for CASSPRVKREKENTQYF.

This chain connects TRBV5-4 to TRBJ2-7, with 14 nucleotides matching TRBD2. Per germline, CDR1 SGHNT and CDR2 YYREEE (reference sequence). CDR3 length: 15 amino acids. V lost 4 bases and J lost 2; bases outside the gene matches: 2. Written as DNA, the CDR3 is TGTGCCAGCAGCCCGACTAGCGGGAGGGCCTACGAGCAGTACTTC. It is translated as CASSPTSGRAYEQYF.

This clone was seen only a few times. Other nucleotide sequences in the sample specify the same CDR3. J is TRBJ1-1 and V is TRBV7-2, with D unresolved. This CDR3 region has 13 residues. Per germline, CDR1 SGHTA and CDR2 FQGNSA. Trimming removed 5 bases from V and 1 base from J, with 8 bases in between. The CDR3 nucleotides are TGTGCCAGCAGCAGGAGACAGAACACTGAAGCTTTCTTT. This sequence encodes CASSRRQNTEAFF.

The CDR3 DNA sequence: TGTGCCAGTACAGGGAGTCGATATACGCAGTATTTT. It codes for CASTGSRYTQYF. The chain joins TRBV7-2 to TRBJ2-3, with D possibly TRBD1 on 6 matching bases. Trimming shortened V by 9 bases and J by 7 bases, and 14 bases separated the two germline ends. The CDR3 length is 12 residues. The germline CDR1 and CDR2 sequences are SGHTA and FQGNSA.

This clone was counted once. The chain couples TRBV27 to TRBJ2-6; TRBD1 is a possible D gene (5 bases). CDR1 is MNHEY and CDR2 is SMNVEV in the germline V gene (reference sequence). The CDR3 runs 16 residues. Trimming removed 3 bases from V and 3 bases from J, with 12 bases in between. The CDR3 bases are TGTGCCAGCAGTTTTCAGGGTTCCCTTGGGGCCAACGTCCTGACTTTC. Translating it yields CASSFQGSLGANVLTF.

CDR3: CASSETGIYGYTF. DNA for the CDR3: TGTGCCAGCAGCGAGACAGGGATCTATGGCTACACCTTC. The J gene is TRBJ1-2, the V gene TRBV6-5; 7 bases fit TRBD1. The germline V gene encodes CDR1 MNHEY and CDR2 SVGAGI. V was pared by 6 bases and J by 4 bases, with 5 bases of the junction left unmatched. The CDR3 runs 13 residues.

This chain links TRBV6-4 with TRBJ2-1, with 7 bases aligning to TRBD1. The CDR3 totals 15 residues. Per germline, CDR1 MRHNA and CDR2 SNTAGT. The ends lost 2 bases at V and 10 bases at J; junction bases unmatched: 11. CDR3 nucleotides: TGTGCCAGCAGTGACGGGGGACAGCCCCACAGCGAGCAGTTCTTC. This translates into CASSDGGQPHSEQFF.

This sequence joins TRBV5-1 and TRBJ2-7; either TRBD1 or TRBD2 may fit D (5 bases each). The germline CDR1 and CDR2 sequences are SGHRS and YFSETQ. The CDR3 is made up of 13 amino acids. Trimming cost V 3 bases and J 3 bases, with 10 bases left between them. CDR3 region: CASSWDGGYEQYF. The CDR3 DNA reads TGCGCCAGCAGCTGGGACGGAGGCTACGAGCAGTACTTC.

The rearrangement joins TRBV25-1 to TRBJ1-2; a possible D gene is TRBD1 (5 bases). V lost 2 bases and J 4 bases, leaving 8 bases between the germline ends. The length of the CDR3 is 13 residues. CDR1 and CDR2 (germline): MGHDK, SYGVNS. The CDR3 region has the DNA TGTGCCAGCAGTGAACCCGGGGCCTATGGCTACACCTTC. Encoded protein: CASSEPGAYGYTF.

This clone was seen a single time. This chain uses TRBV19 with TRBJ2-5; no definite D call. Trimming removed 1 base from V and 2 bases from J, with 5 bases in between. CDR3 size: 13 residues. The germline gives CDR1 LNHDA, CDR2 SQIVND (reference sequence). DNA for the CDR3: TGTGCCAGTAGTATAGGGGGTCAAGAGACCCAGTACTTC. Translating it yields CASSIGGQETQYF. Together with reference TRBV19 and TRBJ2-5, the CDR3 gives the full variable domain: DGGITQSPKYLFRKEGQNVTLSCEQNLNHDAMYWYRQDPGQGLRLIYYSQIVNDFQKGDIAEGYSVSREKKESFPLTVTSAQKNPTAFYLCASSIGGQETQYFGPGTRLLVL.

This clone was seen once. The chain combines TRBV5-4 with TRBJ1-4, with D hard to call. The germline V and J ends were trimmed by 0 bases and 3 bases, with 6 bases remaining between them. This CDR3 spans 14 amino acids. CDR1 SGHNT and CDR2 YYREEE come from the germline V gene (reference sequence). In nucleotides, the CDR3 is TGTGCCAGCAGCTTGGACCAGGCTAATGAAAAACTGTTTTTT. Translation: CASSLDQANEKLFF.

The V gene is TRBV5-8, the J gene TRBJ1-5; weak D call: TRBD1 (5 bases). V lost 4 bases, J lost 1 base, and 12 bases lay in between. Germline V gives CDR1 SGHTS, CDR2 YDEGEE. The CDR3 is 15 residues long. The CDR3 nucleotides read TGTGCCAGCAGCAGGGGACTTACAAGCAATCAGCCCCAGCATTTT. Translating it yields CASSRGLTSNQPQHF.

The chain has TRBV2 and TRBJ1-6; D is uncertain. Germline-derived CDR1 and CDR2 are SNHLY and FYNNEI. This CDR3 contains 14 residues. Trimming pared 6 bases from V and 6 bases from J, leaving 12 bases between. The CDR3 coding sequence is TGTGCCAGCAGGCCGGGCCTTGGTAATTCACCCCTCCACTTT. As protein: CASRPGLGNSPLHF. Variable domain in full (rest from reference TRBV2 and TRBJ1-6): EPEVTQTPSHQVTQMGQEVILRCVPISNHLYFYWYRQILGQKVEFLVSFYNNEISEKSEIFDDQFSVERPDGSNFTLKIRSTKLEDSAMYFCASRPGLGNSPLHFGNGTRLTVT.

V gene TRBV29-1 combines with J gene TRBJ2-2; possibly TRBD1 for D (6 bases). The CDR3 spans 13 residues. V was pared by 6 bases and J by 3 bases, with 11 bases between. Germline V gene data show CDR1 as SQVTM and CDR2 as ANQGSEA. CDR3 in DNA: TGCAGCGTGTCAGGGGTCGACACCGGGGAGCTGTTTTTT. Encoded protein: CSVSGVDTGELFF.

The rearrangement uses TRBV6-4 and TRBJ2-3; no firm D call. Per the germline V gene, CDR1 is MRHNA and CDR2 is SNTAGT. V was clipped by 2 bases and J by 6 bases, with 9 bases between them. This CDR3 spans 13 amino acids. CDR3 bases: TGTGCCAGCAGTGACACGCCTGGGGATACGCAGTATTTT. Protein product: CASSDTPGDTQYF.